This T cell receptor beta chain was sequenced in a study of blood T cells in healthy people across ages. Overall study results and limits: Diversity of TCR beta per million T cells declined in a roughly linear way with age.

This clonotype was seen a handful of times. Its cognate antigen is unknown. It was with a sample-barcoded 5' primer and a J-beta primer mix that a second PCR of roughly 7 to 12 cycles was run. Every cDNA molecule carried a tag from a template-switch adaptor bearing 12 random nucleotides. TCRdb used MiXCR to reprocess the 5' RACE reads, holding one entry per CDR3 protein. The repertoire includes 1.5 million to 2 million distinct CDR3 sequences, 28% of them detected once, and roughly 8% sits in the top ten. The specimen was blood. The source is a woman aged 30 to 39 in good health.

The CDR3 loop is CASSVDRGRTGANVLTF. The CDR3 DNA follows: TGTGCCAGCAGCGTAGACAGGGGAAGAACTGGGGCCAACGTCCTGACTTTC. The chain couples TRBV7-9 to TRBJ2-6, with 8 bases that match TRBD1. V lost 5 bases and J lost 2; bases outside the gene matches: 8. The CDR3 loop spans 17 amino acids. Germline CDR1 SEHNR, CDR2 FQNEAQ (reference sequence).